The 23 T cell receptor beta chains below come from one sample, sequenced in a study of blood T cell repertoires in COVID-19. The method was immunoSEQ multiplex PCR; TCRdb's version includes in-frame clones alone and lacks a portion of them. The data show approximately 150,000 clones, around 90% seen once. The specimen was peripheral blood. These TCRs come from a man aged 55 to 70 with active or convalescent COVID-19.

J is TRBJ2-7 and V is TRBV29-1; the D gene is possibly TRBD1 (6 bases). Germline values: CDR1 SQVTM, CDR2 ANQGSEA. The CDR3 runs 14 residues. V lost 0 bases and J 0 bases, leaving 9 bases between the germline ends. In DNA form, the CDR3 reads TGCAGCGTTGAAGATACAGGGACCTCCTACGAGCAGTACTTC. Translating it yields CSVEDTGTSYEQYF.

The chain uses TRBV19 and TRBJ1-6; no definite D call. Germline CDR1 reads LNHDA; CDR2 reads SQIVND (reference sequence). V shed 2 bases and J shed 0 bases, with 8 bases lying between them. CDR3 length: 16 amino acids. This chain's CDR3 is CASSISVSSYNSPLHF. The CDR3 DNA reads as TGTGCCAGTAGTATATCGGTTAGCTCCTATAATTCACCCCTCCACTTT.

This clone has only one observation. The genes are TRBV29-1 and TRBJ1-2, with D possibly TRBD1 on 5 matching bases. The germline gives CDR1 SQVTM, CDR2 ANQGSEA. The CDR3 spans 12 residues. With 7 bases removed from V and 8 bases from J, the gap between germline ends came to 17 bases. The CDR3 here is CSARDYAEGYTF. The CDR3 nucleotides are TGCAGCGCCCGGGACTATGCAGAGGGCTACACCTTC. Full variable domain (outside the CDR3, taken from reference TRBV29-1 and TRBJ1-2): SAVISQKPSRDICQRGTSLTIQCQVDSQVTMMFWYRQQPGQSLTLIATANQGSEATYESGFVIDKFPISRPNLTFSTLTVSNMSPEDSSIYLCSARDYAEGYTFGSGTRLTVV.

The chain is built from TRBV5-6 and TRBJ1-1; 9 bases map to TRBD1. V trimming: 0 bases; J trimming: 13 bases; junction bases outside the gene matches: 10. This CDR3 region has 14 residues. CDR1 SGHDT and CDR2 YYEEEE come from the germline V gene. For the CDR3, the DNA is TGTGCCAGCAGCTTGGGACAGGGGGTGTGGTTTGTTTTCTTT. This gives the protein CASSLGQGVWFVFF.

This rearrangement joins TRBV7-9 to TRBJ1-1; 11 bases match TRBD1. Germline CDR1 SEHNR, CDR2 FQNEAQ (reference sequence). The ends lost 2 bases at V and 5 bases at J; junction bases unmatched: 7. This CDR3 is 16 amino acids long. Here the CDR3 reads CASSLLGQGAITEAFF. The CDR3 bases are TGTGCCAGCAGCTTACTCGGACAGGGGGCTATTACTGAAGCTTTCTTT.

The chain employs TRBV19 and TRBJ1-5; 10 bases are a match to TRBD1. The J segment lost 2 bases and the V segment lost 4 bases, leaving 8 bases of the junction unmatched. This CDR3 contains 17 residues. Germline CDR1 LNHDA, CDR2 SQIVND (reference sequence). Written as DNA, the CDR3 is TGTGCCAGTAGTACTCCCCGGACAGGGGGTGGCAATCAGCCCCAGCATTTT. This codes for CASSTPRTGGGNQPQHF.

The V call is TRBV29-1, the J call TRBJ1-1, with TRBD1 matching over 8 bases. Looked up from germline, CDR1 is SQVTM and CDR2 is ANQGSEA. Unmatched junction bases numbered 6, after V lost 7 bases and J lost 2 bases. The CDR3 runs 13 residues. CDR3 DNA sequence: TGCAGCGCCGACCAGGGGGCAAACACTGAAGCTTTCTTT. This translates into CSADQGANTEAFF.

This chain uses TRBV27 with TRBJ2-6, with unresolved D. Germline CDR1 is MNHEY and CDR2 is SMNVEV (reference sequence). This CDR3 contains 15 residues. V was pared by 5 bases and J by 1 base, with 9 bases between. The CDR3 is CASSRDGSGANVLTF. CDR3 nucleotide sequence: TGTGCCAGCAGTCGAGACGGGTCTGGGGCCAACGTCCTGACTTTC.

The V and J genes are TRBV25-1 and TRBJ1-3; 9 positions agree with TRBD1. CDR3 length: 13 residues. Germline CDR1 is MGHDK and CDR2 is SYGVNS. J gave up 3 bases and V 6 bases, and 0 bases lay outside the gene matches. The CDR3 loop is CASRGQGGNTIYF. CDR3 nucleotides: TGTGCCAGCAGGGGACAGGGTGGAAACACCATATATTTT.

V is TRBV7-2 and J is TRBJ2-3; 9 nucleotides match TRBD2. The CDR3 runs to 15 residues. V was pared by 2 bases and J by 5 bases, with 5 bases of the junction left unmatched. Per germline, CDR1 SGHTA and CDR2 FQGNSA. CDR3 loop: CASSLMASGEDTQYF. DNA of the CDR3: TGTGCCAGCAGCTTAATGGCTAGCGGGGAAGATACGCAGTATTTT.

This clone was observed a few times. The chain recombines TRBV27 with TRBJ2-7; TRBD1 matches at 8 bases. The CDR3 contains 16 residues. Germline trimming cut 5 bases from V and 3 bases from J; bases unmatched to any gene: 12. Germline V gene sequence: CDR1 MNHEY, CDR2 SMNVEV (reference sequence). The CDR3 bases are TGTGCCAGCAGTCTCTCAGGTTTAGGACAGGGCTACGAGCAGTACTTC. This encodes CASSLSGLGQGYEQYF.

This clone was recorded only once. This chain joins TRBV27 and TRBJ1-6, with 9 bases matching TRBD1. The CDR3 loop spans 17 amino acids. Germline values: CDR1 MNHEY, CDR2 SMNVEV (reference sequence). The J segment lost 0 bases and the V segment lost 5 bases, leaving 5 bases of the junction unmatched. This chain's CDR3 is CASSPTGQGSYNSPLHF. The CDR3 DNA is TGTGCCAGCAGTCCGACGGGACAGGGCTCCTATAATTCACCCCTCCACTTT.

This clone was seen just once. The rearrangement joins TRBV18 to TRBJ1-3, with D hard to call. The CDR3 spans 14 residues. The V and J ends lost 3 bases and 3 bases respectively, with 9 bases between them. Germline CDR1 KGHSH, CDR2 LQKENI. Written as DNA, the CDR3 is TGTGCCAGCTCACCTGACGGACTTGGAAACACCATATATTTT. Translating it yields CASSPDGLGNTIYF.

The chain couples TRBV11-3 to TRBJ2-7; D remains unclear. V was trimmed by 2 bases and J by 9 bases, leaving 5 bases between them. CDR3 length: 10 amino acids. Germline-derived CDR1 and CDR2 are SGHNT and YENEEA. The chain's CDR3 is CASSLLRQYF. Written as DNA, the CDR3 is TGTGCCAGCAGCTTATTGAGGCAGTACTTC. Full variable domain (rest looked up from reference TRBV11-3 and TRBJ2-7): EAGVVQSPRYKIIEKKQPVAFWCNPISGHNTLYWYLQNLGQGPELLIRYENEEAVDDSQLPKDRFSAERLKGVDSTLKIQPAELGDSAVYLCASSLLRQYFGPGTRLTVT.

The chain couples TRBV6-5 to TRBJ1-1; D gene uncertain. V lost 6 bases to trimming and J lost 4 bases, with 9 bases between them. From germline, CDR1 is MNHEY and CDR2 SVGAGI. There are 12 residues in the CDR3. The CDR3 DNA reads TGTGCCAGCAGGAGTGCGGCCACTGAAGCTTTCTTT. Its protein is CASRSAATEAFF.

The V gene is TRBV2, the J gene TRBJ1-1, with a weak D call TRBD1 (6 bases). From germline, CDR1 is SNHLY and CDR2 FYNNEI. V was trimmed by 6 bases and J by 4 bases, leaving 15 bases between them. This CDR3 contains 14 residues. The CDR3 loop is CASSQRTAFTEAFF. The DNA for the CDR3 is TGTGCCAGCAGCCAAAGGACAGCCTTCACTGAAGCTTTCTTT.

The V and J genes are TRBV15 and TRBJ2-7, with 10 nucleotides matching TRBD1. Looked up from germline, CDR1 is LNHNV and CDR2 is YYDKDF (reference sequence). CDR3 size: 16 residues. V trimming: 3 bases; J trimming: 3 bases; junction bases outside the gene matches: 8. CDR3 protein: CATSRGSGQGIYEQYF. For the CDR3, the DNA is TGTGCCACCAGCAGGGGGTCGGGACAGGGGATCTACGAGCAGTACTTC.

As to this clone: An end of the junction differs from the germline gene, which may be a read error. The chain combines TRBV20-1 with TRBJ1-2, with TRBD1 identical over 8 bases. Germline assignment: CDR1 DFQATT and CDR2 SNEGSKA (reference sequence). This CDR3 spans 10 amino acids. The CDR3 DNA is TGCAGTGCCCGGACAGGGTCGCCTATCTTC. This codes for CSARTGSPIF.

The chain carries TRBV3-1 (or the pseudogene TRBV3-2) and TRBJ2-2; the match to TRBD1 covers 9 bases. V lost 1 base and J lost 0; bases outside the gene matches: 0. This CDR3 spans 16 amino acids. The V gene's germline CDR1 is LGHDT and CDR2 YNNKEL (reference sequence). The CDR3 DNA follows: TGTGCCAGCAGCCAAGGGGACAGGGCGAACACCGGGGAGCTGTTTTTT. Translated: CASSQGDRANTGELFF.

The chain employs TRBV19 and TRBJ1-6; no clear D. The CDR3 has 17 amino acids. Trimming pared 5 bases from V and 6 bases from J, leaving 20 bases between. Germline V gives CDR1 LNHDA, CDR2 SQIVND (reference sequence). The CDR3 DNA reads TGTGCCAGTAGTCGATGGAGCCAGACTGGGAGTAATTCACCCCTCCACTTT. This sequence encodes CASSRWSQTGSNSPLHF.

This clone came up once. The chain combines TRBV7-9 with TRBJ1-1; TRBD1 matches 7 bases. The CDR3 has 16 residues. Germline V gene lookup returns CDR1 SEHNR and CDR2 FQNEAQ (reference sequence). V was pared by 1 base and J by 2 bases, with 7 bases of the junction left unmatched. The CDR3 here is CASSLETGSLNTEAFF. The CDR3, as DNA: TGTGCCAGCAGCTTAGAGACAGGGTCCCTCAACACTGAAGCTTTCTTT.

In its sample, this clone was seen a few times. CDR3: CASSQDIGQGGSPLHF. Here the CDR3 DNA reads TGTGCCAGCAGCCAAGACATCGGACAGGGAGGTTCACCCCTCCACTTT. J is TRBJ1-6 and V is TRBV3-1 (or the pseudogene TRBV3-2); 8 bases align to TRBD1. Germline V gene lookup returns CDR1 LGHDT and CDR2 YNNKEL (reference sequence). The V and J ends lost 0 bases and 9 bases, in that order; junction bases with no gene match: 7. CDR3 length: 16 residues.

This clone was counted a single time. The CDR3 protein is CASSLGLAQETQYF. CDR3 coding DNA: TGTGCCAGCAGCTTAGGCCTAGCCCAAGAGACCCAGTACTTC. The chain joins TRBV7-9 to TRBJ2-5; D is perhaps TRBD2 (5 bases). Trimming pared 1 base from V and 1 base from J, leaving 7 bases between. Germline CDR1 reads SEHNR; CDR2 reads FQNEAQ (reference sequence). This CDR3 has 14 amino acids.